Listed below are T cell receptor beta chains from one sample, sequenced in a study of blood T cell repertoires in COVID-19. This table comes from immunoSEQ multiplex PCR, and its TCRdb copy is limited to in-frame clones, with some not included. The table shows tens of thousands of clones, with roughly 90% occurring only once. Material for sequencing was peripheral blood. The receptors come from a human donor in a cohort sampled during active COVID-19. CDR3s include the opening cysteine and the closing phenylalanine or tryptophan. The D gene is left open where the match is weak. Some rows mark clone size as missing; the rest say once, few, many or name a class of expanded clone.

CASSSAGMNTEAFF TGTGCCAGCAGTTCTGCAGGGATGAACACTGAAGCTTTCTTT TRBJ1-1 TRBV27 once -
CASSLSGTSGTASEQFF TGTGCCAGCAGCTTGAGTGGGACTAGCGGGACGGCCAGTGAGCAGTTCTTC TRBJ2-1 TRBV5-6 - TRBD2
CASSSGLWVPDTQYF TGTGCCAGCAGCTCTGGGCTATGGGTCCCAGATACGCAGTATTTT TRBJ2-3 TRBV7-9 - -
CASSSFVGGRYNEQFF TGTGCCAGCAGCTCCTTTGTCGGGGGGAGGTACAATGAGCAGTTCTTC TRBJ2-1 TRBV7-2 - TRBD2
CASSLDGRQGTGANVLTF TGTGCCAGCAGCTTAGATGGGAGACAGGGTACGGGGGCCAACGTCCTGACTTTC TRBJ2-6 TRBV11-2 - TRBD1
CASSQSTVKFSGANVLTF TGCGCCAGCAGTCAATCGACAGTGAAATTCTCTGGGGCCAACGTCCTGACTTTC TRBJ2-6 TRBV23-1 once -
CASSEYEYGYTF TGTGCCAGCAGTGAATACGAGTATGGCTACACCTTC TRBJ1-2 TRBV25-1 - -
CASSLLLAGAADTQYF TGTGCCAGCAGCCTACTACTAGCGGGGGCCGCAGATACGCAGTATTTT TRBJ2-3 TRBV7-2 - TRBD2
CSVDSTGGGHGYTF TGCAGCGTTGACTCGACAGGGGGCGGCCATGGCTACACCTTC TRBJ1-2 TRBV29-1 - TRBD1
CASSEGGSVYEQYF TGTGCCAGCAGTGAAGGCGGAAGTGTCTACGAGCAGTACTTC TRBJ2-7 TRBV6-1 - -
CASRTGIEPGYTF TGTGCCAGCAGGACAGGGATCGAGCCTGGCTACACCTTC TRBJ1-2 TRBV13 once TRBD1
CASSRSGGYTEAFF TGTGCCAGCAGTCGTTCAGGGGGATACACTGAAGCTTTCTTT TRBJ1-1 TRBV27 - TRBD1
CASSAGTGAMNTEAFF TGTGCCAGCAGCGCCGGGACAGGGGCAATGAACACTGAAGCTTTCTTT TRBJ1-1 TRBV5-8 - TRBD1
CASSVGPTSGTDTQYF TGTGCCAGCAGCGTAGGTCCCACTAGCGGCACAGATACGCAGTATTTT TRBJ2-3 TRBV9 - TRBD2
CASSIPPMYGNNIATEAFF TGTGCCAGTAGTATCCCCCCCATGTACGGGAATAATATAGCAACTGAAGCTTTCTTT TRBJ1-1 TRBV19 - -
CAIISRGLGGFLAKNIQYF TGTGCCATTATCTCGAGGGGACTAGGTGGGTTCCTAGCCAAAAACATTCAGTACTTC TRBJ2-4 TRBV10-3 once TRBD2
CAWSARLAGHYTQYF TGTGCCTGGAGTGCCAGACTAGCGGGGCACTATACGCAGTATTTT TRBJ2-3 TRBV30 - TRBD2
CSVLFTRQNTEAFF TGCAGCGTCCTCTTCACCAGACAGAACACTGAAGCTTTCTTT TRBJ1-1 TRBV29-1 once -
CASSLYTAGGNYGYTF TGTGCCAGCAGTTTATATACTGCAGGGGGGAACTATGGCTACACCTTC TRBJ1-2 TRBV27 - TRBD1
CASKRGLDGTGELFF TGTGCCAGTAAGAGGGGACTAGACGGCACCGGGGAGCTGTTTTTT TRBJ2-2 TRBV19 - TRBD2
CASSQEVGGTEAFF TGTGCCAGCAGCCAAGAGGTGGGAGGAACTGAAGCTTTCTTT TRBJ1-1 TRBV3-1/TRBV3-2 - -
CSAGRGGDFYGYTF TGCAGCGCGGGACGCGGGGGCGACTTCTATGGCTACACCTTC TRBJ1-2 TRBV29-1 few -
CAWSSTGGTEAFF TGTGCCTGGAGTTCCACAGGGGGCACTGAAGCTTTCTTT TRBJ1-1 TRBV30 - TRBD1
CASSPSTSGVFNEQFF TGTGCCAGTAGTCCCTCGACTAGCGGGGTTTTCAATGAGCAGTTCTTC TRBJ2-1 TRBV19 - TRBD2
CASSLNYEQYF TGTGCCAGCAGCCTAAACTACGAGCAGTACTTC TRBJ2-7 TRBV13 - -
CASSHLPITGSGANVLTF TGCGCCAGCAGCCATCTTCCTATTACAGGATCTGGGGCCAACGTCCTGACTTTC TRBJ2-6 TRBV4-1 - -
CASSIGAGGNNQPQHF TGTGCCAGCAGCATTGGGGCAGGGGGGAACAATCAGCCCCAGCATTTT TRBJ1-5 TRBV3-1/TRBV3-2 - TRBD1
CASSPTGEGVAFF TGTGCCAGCAGTCCGACAGGGGAGGGGGTAGCTTTCTTT TRBJ1-1 TRBV12-3/TRBV12-4 few TRBD1
CASSETGLNGNTIYF TGTGCCAGCAGCGAGACAGGGTTGAACGGAAACACCATATATTTT TRBJ1-3 TRBV9 - TRBD1
CASSSRFKQGALPEQYF TGTGCCAGCAGCTCTCGATTTAAACAGGGTGCCCTACCCGAGCAGTACTTC TRBJ2-7 TRBV11-2 - -
CAWRRSGHNEKLFF TGTGCCTGGAGGAGATCAGGTCATAATGAAAAACTGTTTTTT TRBJ1-4 TRBV30 - -